This T cell receptor beta chain was retrieved from a study of blood T cells in healthy people across ages. Broader study findings: Roughly linear age-related decline in beta diversity appeared, significant by age around 36.

The length of the CDR3 is 14 residues. CDR1 and CDR2 from the germline V gene are MNHNS and SASEGT. This clonotype was detected only once. Its target is not known. The second PCR ran about 6 to 12 cycles with a sample-barcoded 5' primer and J-beta primers. Each cDNA molecule, via a template-switch adaptor with 12 random nucleotides, was tagged. From each sample, at least 2.5 million paired-end reads containing CDR3 were obtained. Each CDR3 protein is one row after TCRdb ran MiXCR on the 5' RACE reads. Among some 900,000 distinct CDR3 sequences listed, around 49% were seen once. Collection of about 9.4 milliliters of peripheral blood was performed for each donor.

The specimen was blood. The sequence derives from a man aged 25-45 years in good health. The chain is built from TRBV6-1 and TRBJ2-1; 7 bases match TRBD2. The J call may not be correct, given that the DNA end is closer to TRBJ2-7. DNA for the CDR3: TGTGCCAGCAGCGAGACTAGCTTCTACAATGAGCAGTACTTC. This translates into CASSETSFYNEQYF.